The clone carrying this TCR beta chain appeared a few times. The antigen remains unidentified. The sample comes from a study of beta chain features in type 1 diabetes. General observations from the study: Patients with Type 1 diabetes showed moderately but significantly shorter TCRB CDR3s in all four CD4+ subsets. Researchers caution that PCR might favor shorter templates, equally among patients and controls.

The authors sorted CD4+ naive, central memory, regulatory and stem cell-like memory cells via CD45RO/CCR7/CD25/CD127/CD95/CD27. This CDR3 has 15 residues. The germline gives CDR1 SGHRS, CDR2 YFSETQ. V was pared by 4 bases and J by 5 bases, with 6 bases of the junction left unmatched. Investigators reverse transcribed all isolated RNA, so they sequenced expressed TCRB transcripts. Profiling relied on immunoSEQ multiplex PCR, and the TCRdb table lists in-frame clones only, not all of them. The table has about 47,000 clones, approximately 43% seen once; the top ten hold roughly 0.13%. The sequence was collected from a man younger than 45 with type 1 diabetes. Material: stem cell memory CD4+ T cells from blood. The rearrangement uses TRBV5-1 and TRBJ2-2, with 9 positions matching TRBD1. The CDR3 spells CASSPGTGFTGELFF. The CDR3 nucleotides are TGCGCCAGCAGCCCCGGGACAGGGTTTACCGGGGAGCTGTTTTTT.